Listed below are T cell receptor beta chains from one sample, sequenced in a study of Graves' ophthalmopathy and Graves' hyperthyroidism. In TCRdb, the multiplex PCR reads were re-called with MiXCR into one record per CDR3 protein. Of almost 400,000 distinct CDR3 sequences in the sample, about 16% are singletons; the top ten hold more than 1.5%. The sample was peripheral blood. Receptors were obtained from a woman aged 18 to 35 with Graves' ophthalmopathy. Each CDR3 is given with its conserved first and last residue. A D gene is named only where the DNA matches it firmly. Some rows mark clone size as missing; the rest say once, few, many or name a class of expanded clone.

J: TRBJ1-1; size: many; V: TRBV6-5; D: -; DNA: TGTGCCAGCATAGGACAGCTTAACACTGAAGCTTTCTTT; CDR3: CASIGQLNTEAFF
J: TRBJ2-5; size: many; V: TRBV28; D: -; DNA: TGTGCCAGCAGAGACTATCAGGCCCAGGAGACCCAGTACTTC; CDR3: CASRDYQAQETQYF
J: TRBJ2-2; size: many; V: TRBV30; D: -; DNA: TGTGCCTGGAAGCCCTTAGACCTAGACACCGGGGAGCTGTTTTTT; CDR3: CAWKPLDLDTGELFF
J: TRBJ2-7; size: -; V: TRBV24-1; D: TRBD2; DNA: TGTGCCACCGGTGCCGGGACTAGCGGACCCTACGAGCAGTACTTC; CDR3: CATGAGTSGPYEQYF
J: TRBJ1-3; size: many; V: TRBV2; D: -; DNA: TGTGCCAGCCACTTTGAAGACAGGAGCTCTGGAAACACCATATATTTT; CDR3: CASHFEDRSSGNTIYF
J: TRBJ1-1; size: many; V: TRBV6-2/TRBV6-3; D: TRBD1; DNA: TGTGCCAGCAATCGACAGGGGTTGAACACTGAAGCTTTCTTT; CDR3: CASNRQGLNTEAFF
J: TRBJ2-7; size: many; V: TRBV19; D: -; DNA: TGTGCCAGTAGTATAGTCGGGGCCAACGAGCAGTACTTC; CDR3: CASSIVGANEQYF
J: TRBJ2-7; size: many; V: TRBV4-1; D: -; DNA: TGCGCCAGCAGCCAAGATCAAGGCGCCAGGGGCGAGCAGTACTTC; CDR3: CASSQDQGARGEQYF
J: TRBJ2-7; size: many; V: TRBV30; D: -; DNA: TGTGCCTGGAGTAGGAGCGGCGGCTACGAGCAGTACTTC; CDR3: CAWSRSGGYEQYF
J: TRBJ1-1; size: -; V: TRBV28; D: -; DNA: TGTGCCAGCAGTTTAGATAATTTGGGGTTCACTGAAGCTTTCTTT; CDR3: CASSLDNLGFTEAFF
J: TRBJ2-5; size: many; V: TRBV11-2; D: -; DNA: TGTGCCAGCAGCTTAGGGAACCCGGGGGAGACCCAGTACTTC; CDR3: CASSLGNPGETQYF
J: TRBJ1-5; size: many; V: TRBV15; D: -; DNA: TGTGCCACCAGGGCGGGGCCCGTGGGCCTTCTAAATCAGCCCCAGCATTTT; CDR3: CATRAGPVGLLNQPQHF
J: TRBJ2-7; size: many; V: TRBV20-1; D: TRBD2; DNA: TGCAGTGCTAGCGCCTCCCTGAGAACTAGCGGGAGGAGCGGCGCCTACGAGCAGTACTTC; CDR3: CSASASLRTSGRSGAYEQYF
J: TRBJ1-1; size: many; V: TRBV7-2; D: -; DNA: TGTGCCAGCAGTTCAAGGCAGGGGTCTGAAGCTTTCTTT; CDR3: CASSSRQGSEAFF
J: TRBJ2-5; size: -; V: TRBV28; D: -; DNA: TGTGCCAGCAAGGGGGGAGAGACCCAGTACTTC; CDR3: CASKGGETQYF
J: TRBJ2-7; size: many; V: TRBV2; D: -; DNA: TGTGCCAGCAGTGTAGGTGTGTCGATCTGGGGGCGGAACTTC; CDR3: CASSVGVSIWGRNF
J: TRBJ1-5; size: many; V: TRBV20-1; D: -; DNA: TGCAGTGCTAGAGATTTACAGGCCGGCAATCAGCCCCAGCATTTT; CDR3: CSARDLQAGNQPQHF
J: TRBJ2-6; size: many; V: TRBV7-8; D: TRBD1; DNA: TGTGCCAGCAGCCACTGGACAGGGAGCTCTGGGGCCAACGTCCTGACTTTC; CDR3: CASSHWTGSSGANVLTF
J: TRBJ1-1; size: many; V: TRBV11-1; D: -; DNA: TGTGCCAGCAGCTTAGTTGGCAGAGAAGCTTTCTTT; CDR3: CASSLVGREAFF
J: TRBJ2-5; size: few; V: TRBV7-2; D: -; DNA: TGTGCCAGCAGCCCGAACAGGGTTCAAGAGACCCAGTACTTC; CDR3: CASSPNRVQETQYF
J: TRBJ2-5; size: many; V: TRBV24-1; D: -; DNA: TGTGCCACCAGCTCTCCGGCGGTAGAGACCCAGTACTTC; CDR3: CATSSPAVETQYF
J: TRBJ2-7; size: many; V: TRBV20-1; D: TRBD1; DNA: TGCAGTGCCCGGGACAGCTTCTCCTACGAGCAGTACTTC; CDR3: CSARDSFSYEQYF
J: TRBJ2-5; size: few; V: TRBV24-1; D: -; DNA: TGTGCCACCAAGTCAGCTCAAGAGACCCAGTACTTC; CDR3: CATKSAQETQYF
J: TRBJ1-2; size: -; V: TRBV6-1; D: -; DNA: TGTGCCAGCAGTCGGCAGGGAGGGCAGATCAATGGCTACACCTTC; CDR3: CASSRQGGQINGYTF
J: TRBJ1-2; size: -; V: TRBV28; D: TRBD1; DNA: TGTGCCAGCAGTGGGACAGGGGTGGGCTATGGCTACACCTTC; CDR3: CASSGTGVGYGYTF
J: TRBJ2-7; size: many; V: TRBV29-1; D: -; DNA: TGCAGCGTTCAGGGAGCCTACGAGCAGTACTTC; CDR3: CSVQGAYEQYF
J: TRBJ2-2; size: many; V: TRBV30; D: -; DNA: TGTGCCTGGAGGTTTAGCGGCATCCCCGGGGAGCTGTTTTTT; CDR3: CAWRFSGIPGELFF
J: TRBJ2-7; size: many; V: TRBV14; D: TRBD1; DNA: TGTGCCAGCAGCCTCATGACAGGGACCCCCACCGAGCAGTACTTC; CDR3: CASSLMTGTPTEQYF
J: TRBJ2-7; size: many; V: TRBV9; D: -; DNA: TGTGCCAGCAGCGTAGGGGCAGACTACGAGCAGTACTTC; CDR3: CASSVGADYEQYF
J: TRBJ2-2; size: many; V: TRBV28; D: -; DNA: TGTGCCAGCAGTTTGCGAGGGGCCATTTCTACCGGGGAGCTGTTTTTT; CDR3: CASSLRGAISTGELFF
J: TRBJ2-2; size: many; V: TRBV30; D: -; DNA: TGTGCCTGGAGTACGGGGGTGGGGGAGCTGTTTTTT; CDR3: CAWSTGVGELFF
J: TRBJ2-7; size: many; V: TRBV18; D: TRBD1; DNA: TGTGCCAGCTCAGGGGACAGCCCCTCCTACGAGCAGTACTTC; CDR3: CASSGDSPSYEQYF
J: TRBJ1-5; size: many; V: TRBV27; D: -; DNA: TGTGCCAGCAGTTTGCCGGGGGGGCCCCAGCATTTT; CDR3: CASSLPGGPQHF
J: TRBJ1-5; size: many; V: TRBV6-2/TRBV6-3; D: -; DNA: TGTGCCAGCAGCTCGGGGTCGAGCAATCAGCCCCAGCATTTT; CDR3: CASSSGSSNQPQHF
J: TRBJ2-6; size: -; V: TRBV27; D: -; DNA: TGTGCCAGCAGTTTACAACCTCCGGGCTCTGGGGCCAACGTCCTGACTTTC; CDR3: CASSLQPPGSGANVLTF
J: TRBJ2-2; size: many; V: TRBV24-1; D: TRBD2; DNA: TGTGCCACCAGTGATTTGGCCCTAGCGGGGGGGCCGACCGGGGAGCTGTTTTTT; CDR3: CATSDLALAGGPTGELFF
J: TRBJ2-2; size: many; V: TRBV7-8; D: -; DNA: TGTGCCAGCAGCCCACAGGGAAACACCGGGGAGCTGTTTTTT; CDR3: CASSPQGNTGELFF
J: TRBJ2-4; size: many; V: TRBV12-3/TRBV12-4; D: -; DNA: TGTGCCAGCAGCCTCGGGGCCAAAAACATTCAGTACTTC; CDR3: CASSLGAKNIQYF
J: TRBJ1-6; size: many; V: TRBV28; D: TRBD1; DNA: TGTGCCAGTCAAAACCGGGACAGCTATTCACCCCTCCACTTT; CDR3: CASQNRDSYSPLHF
J: TRBJ1-5; size: many; V: TRBV10-3; D: -; DNA: TGTGCCATCAGGGAGGACACGTACAATCAGCCCCAGCATTTT; CDR3: CAIREDTYNQPQHF
J: TRBJ2-7; size: many; V: TRBV7-2; D: TRBD2; DNA: TGTGCCAGCAGGGGGAGGGCTCCCCACGAGCAGTACTTC; CDR3: CASRGRAPHEQYF
J: TRBJ2-7; size: many; V: TRBV6-5; D: -; DNA: TGTGCCAGCAGTTACGCCCTGATGCCACTCTACGAGCAGTACTTC; CDR3: CASSYALMPLYEQYF
J: TRBJ2-7; size: many; V: TRBV18; D: TRBD2; DNA: TGTGCCAGCTCACCATACGAAGGACTAGCGGGAGAATACGTGGTCTTC; CDR3: CASSPYEGLAGEYVVF
J: TRBJ1-2; size: many; V: TRBV18; D: -; DNA: TGTGCCAGCTCACCAGAGGAGAACTATGGCTACACCTTC; CDR3: CASSPEENYGYTF
J: TRBJ2-7; size: many; V: TRBV10-3; D: TRBD2; DNA: TGTGCCATCACCACTACTAGCGGGAGAATGGGCTACGAGCAGTACTTC; CDR3: CAITTTSGRMGYEQYF
J: TRBJ1-2; size: many; V: TRBV12-3/TRBV12-4; D: -; DNA: TGTGCCAGCAACTCCGGGACACACTATGGCTACACCTTC; CDR3: CASNSGTHYGYTF
J: TRBJ1-2; size: many; V: TRBV12-3/TRBV12-4; D: TRBD1; DNA: TGTGCCAGCAGTTTTCGACAGGGCGGATATGGCTACACCTTC; CDR3: CASSFRQGGYGYTF
J: TRBJ2-5; size: -; V: TRBV28; D: -; DNA: TGTGCCAGCAGCCCAAGCACCGAACTGGCGGAGACCCAGTACTTC; CDR3: CASSPSTELAETQYF
J: TRBJ1-2; size: few; V: TRBV6-5; D: -; DNA: TGTGCCAGCAGTTACTCGTCCGGGAACAGGGCACGCTATGGCTACACCTTC; CDR3: CASSYSSGNRARYGYTF